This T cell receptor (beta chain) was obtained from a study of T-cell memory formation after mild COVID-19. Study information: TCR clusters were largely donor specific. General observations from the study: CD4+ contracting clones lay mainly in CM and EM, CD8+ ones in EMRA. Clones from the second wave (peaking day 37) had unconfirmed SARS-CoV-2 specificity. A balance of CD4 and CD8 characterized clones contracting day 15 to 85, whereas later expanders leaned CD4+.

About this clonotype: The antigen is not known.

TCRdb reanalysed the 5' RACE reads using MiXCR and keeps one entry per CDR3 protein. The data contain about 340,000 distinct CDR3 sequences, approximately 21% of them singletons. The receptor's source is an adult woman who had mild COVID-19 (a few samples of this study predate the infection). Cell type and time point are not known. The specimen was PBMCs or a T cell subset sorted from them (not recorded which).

The CDR3 region has the DNA TGTGCCAGCTCACCGGGAGGGCTAGCGGGACACAATGAGCAGTTCTTC. It specifies CASSPGGLAGHNEQFF. The chain recombines TRBV18 with TRBJ2-1; 9 nucleotides agree with TRBD2. CDR1 is KGHSH and CDR2 is LQKENI in the germline V gene. The CDR3 contains 16 residues. J lost 5 bases, V lost 3 bases, and 8 bases had no gene match.